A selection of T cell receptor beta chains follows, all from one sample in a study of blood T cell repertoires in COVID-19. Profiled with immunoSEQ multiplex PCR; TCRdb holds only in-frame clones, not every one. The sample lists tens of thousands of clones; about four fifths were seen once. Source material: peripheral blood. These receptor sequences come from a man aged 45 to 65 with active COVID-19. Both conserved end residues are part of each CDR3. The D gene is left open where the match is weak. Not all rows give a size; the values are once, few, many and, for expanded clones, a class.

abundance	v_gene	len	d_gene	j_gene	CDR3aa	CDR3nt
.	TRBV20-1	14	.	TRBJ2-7	CSASGGAQNYEQYF	TGCAGTGCTAGTGGCGGCGCCCAAAACTACGAGCAGTACTTC
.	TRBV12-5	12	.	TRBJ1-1	CASGFEGLKAFF	TGTGCTAGTGGTTTCGAGGGACTTAAAGCTTTCTTT
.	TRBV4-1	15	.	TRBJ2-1	CASSQEMQAYNEQFF	TGCGCCAGCAGCCAAGAAATGCAGGCATACAATGAGCAGTTCTTC
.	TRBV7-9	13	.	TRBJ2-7	CASRRDSTYEQYF	TGTGCCAGCAGGCGAGACAGTACCTACGAGCAGTACTTC
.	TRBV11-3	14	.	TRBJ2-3	CASSLGADTDTQYF	TGTGCCAGCAGCTTAGGGGCAGACACAGATACGCAGTATTTT
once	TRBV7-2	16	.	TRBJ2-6	CASSLSGASGANVLTF	TGTGCCAGCAGCTTAAGTGGGGCCAGTGGGGCCAACGTCCTGACTTTC
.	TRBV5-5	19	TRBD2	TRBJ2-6	CASSSGTSGPSSGANVLTF	TGTGCCAGCAGCTCCGGGACTAGCGGGCCGTCCTCTGGGGCCAACGTCCTGACTTTC
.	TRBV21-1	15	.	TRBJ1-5	CASSTGDRENQPQHF	TGTGCCAGCAGCACTGGGGACAGGGAAAATCAGCCCCAGCATTTT
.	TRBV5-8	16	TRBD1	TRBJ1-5	CASSRGQGIVGQPQHF	TGTGCCAGCAGCAGGGGACAGGGGATTGTAGGTCAGCCCCAGCATTTT
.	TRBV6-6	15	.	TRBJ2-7	CASSYRTNTNYEQYF	TGTGCCAGCAGTTACAGGACTAATACTAACTACGAGCAGTACTTC
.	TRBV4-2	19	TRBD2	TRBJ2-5	CASSQSGTSGGGGQETQYF	TGTGCCAGCAGCCAATCCGGGACTAGCGGAGGGGGGGGTCAAGAGACCCAGTACTTC
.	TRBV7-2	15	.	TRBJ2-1	CASSLGRGPSLGQFF	TGTGCCAGCAGCTTAGGGAGGGGTCCCTCGCTGGGGCAGTTCTTC
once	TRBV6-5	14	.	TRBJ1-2	CASSPIAGNHGYTF	TGTGCCAGCAGCCCCATCGCAGGGAACCATGGCTACACCTTC
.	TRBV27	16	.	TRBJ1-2	CASSYKLDRSNYGYTF	TGTGCCAGCAGCTATAAATTGGACAGATCCAACTATGGCTACACCTTC
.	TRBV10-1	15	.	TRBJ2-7	CASSEGGDLSYEQYF	TGCGCCAGCAGTGAGGGAGGGGACCTCTCCTACGAGCAGTACTTC
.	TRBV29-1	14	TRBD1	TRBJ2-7	CSVEGDRGVYEQYF	TGCAGCGTTGAAGGGGACAGGGGGGTCTACGAGCAGTACTTC
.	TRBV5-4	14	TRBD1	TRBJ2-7	CASRRQGDPDEQYF	TGTGCCAGCAGGAGACAGGGGGATCCGGACGAGCAGTACTTC
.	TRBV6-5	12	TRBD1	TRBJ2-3	CATGTGKDTQYF	TGTGCCACCGGGACAGGGAAAGATACGCAGTATTTT
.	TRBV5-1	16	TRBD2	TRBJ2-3	CASSLRSGTSTDTQYF	TGCGCCAGCAGCTTGCGAAGCGGGACTAGCACAGATACGCAGTATTTT
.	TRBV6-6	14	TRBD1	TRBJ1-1	CASNPGQGNTEAFF	TGTGCCAGCAACCCGGGACAGGGGAACACTGAAGCTTTCTTT
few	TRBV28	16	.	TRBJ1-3	CASSFPLQGSGNTIYF	TGTGCCAGCAGTTTCCCTCTACAGGGCTCTGGAAACACCATATATTTT
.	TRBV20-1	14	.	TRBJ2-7	CSASRRRGLYEQYF	TGCAGTGCTAGTAGGCGGAGAGGGCTCTACGAGCAGTACTTC
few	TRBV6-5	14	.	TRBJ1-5	CASRDYTGNQPQHF	TGTGCCAGCAGAGACTACACCGGCAATCAGCCCCAGCATTTT
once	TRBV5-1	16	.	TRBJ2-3	CASSVGVTGTTDTQYF	TGCGCCAGCAGCGTGGGCGTAACAGGAACCACAGATACGCAGTATTTT
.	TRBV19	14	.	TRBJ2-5	CATRRQGGGETQYF	TGTGCCACCCGGCGGCAGGGGGGTGGTGAGACCCAGTACTTC
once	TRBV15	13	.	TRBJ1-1	CATSRDFNTEAFF	TGTGCCACCAGCAGAGACTTTAACACTGAAGCTTTCTTT
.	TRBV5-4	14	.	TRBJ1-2	CASSFVEGIYGYTF	TGTGCCAGCAGCTTTGTGGAGGGGATCTATGGCTACACCTTC
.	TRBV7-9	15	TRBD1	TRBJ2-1	CASSSGQGAGDEQFF	TGTGCCAGCAGCTCGGGACAGGGGGCCGGGGATGAGCAGTTCTTC
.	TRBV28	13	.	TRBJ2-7	CASSFAGPYEQYF	TGTGCCAGCAGTTTTGCGGGGCCCTACGAGCAGTACTTC
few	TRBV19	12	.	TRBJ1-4	CASSGPNEKLFF	TGTGCCAGTAGTGGGCCGAATGAAAAACTGTTTTTT
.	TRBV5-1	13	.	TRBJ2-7	CASSVGELYEQYF	TGCGCCAGCAGCGTTGGAGAATTATACGAGCAGTACTTC
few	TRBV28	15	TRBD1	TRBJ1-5	CASVGGVGGNQPQHF	TGTGCCAGCGTAGGGGGCGTGGGCGGCAATCAGCCCCAGCATTTT